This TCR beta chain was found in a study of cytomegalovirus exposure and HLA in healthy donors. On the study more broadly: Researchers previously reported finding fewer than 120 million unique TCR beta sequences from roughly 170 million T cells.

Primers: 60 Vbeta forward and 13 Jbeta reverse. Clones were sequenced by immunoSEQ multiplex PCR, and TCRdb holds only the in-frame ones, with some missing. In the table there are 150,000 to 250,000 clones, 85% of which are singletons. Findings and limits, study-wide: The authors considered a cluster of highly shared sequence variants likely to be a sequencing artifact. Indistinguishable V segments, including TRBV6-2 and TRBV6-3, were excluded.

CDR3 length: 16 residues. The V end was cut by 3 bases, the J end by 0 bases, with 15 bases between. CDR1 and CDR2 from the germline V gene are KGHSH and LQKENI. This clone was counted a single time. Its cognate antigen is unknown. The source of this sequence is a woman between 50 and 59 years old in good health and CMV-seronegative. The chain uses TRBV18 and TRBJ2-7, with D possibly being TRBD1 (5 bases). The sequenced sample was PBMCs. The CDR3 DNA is TGTGCCAGCTCACCCCAACCCAAGACAGCCTCCTACGAGCAGTACTTC. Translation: CASSPQPKTASYEQYF. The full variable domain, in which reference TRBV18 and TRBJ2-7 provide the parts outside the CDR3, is NAGVMQNPRHLVRRRGQEARLRCSPMKGHSHVYWYRQLPEEGLKFMVYLQKENIIDESGMPKERFSAEFPKEGPSILRIQQVVRGDSAAYFCASSPQPKTASYEQYFGPGTRLTVT.